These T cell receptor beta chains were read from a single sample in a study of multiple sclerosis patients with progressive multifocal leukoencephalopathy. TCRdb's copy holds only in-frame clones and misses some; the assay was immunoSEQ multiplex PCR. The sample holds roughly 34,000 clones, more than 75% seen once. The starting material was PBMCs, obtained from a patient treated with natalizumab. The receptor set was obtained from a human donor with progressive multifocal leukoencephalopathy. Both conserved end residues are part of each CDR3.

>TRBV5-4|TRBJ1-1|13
CASTGQENTEAFF
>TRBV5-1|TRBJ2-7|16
CASSTTGLATAYEQYF
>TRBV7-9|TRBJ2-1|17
CASSLAGAGLANRGQFF
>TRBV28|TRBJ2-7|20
CASSSLRRGTSGSRYYEQYF
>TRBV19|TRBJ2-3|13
CASLYQGADTQYF
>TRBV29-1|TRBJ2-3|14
CSIRSFTSTDTQYF
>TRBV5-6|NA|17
CASSSPRQGALDYEQYF
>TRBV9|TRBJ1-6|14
CASSVLASNSPLHF
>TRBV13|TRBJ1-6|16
CASSLAQSSYNSPLHF
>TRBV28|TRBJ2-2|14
CASIRHTNTGELFF
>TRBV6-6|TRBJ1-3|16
CASSFIPTGQVNTIYF
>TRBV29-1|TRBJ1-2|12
CSDRADRYGYTF
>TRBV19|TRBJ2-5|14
CASSVAGGVETQYF
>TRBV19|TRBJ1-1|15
CASSIRNSVGVGAFF
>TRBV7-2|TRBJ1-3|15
CASSLGPGPGNTIYF
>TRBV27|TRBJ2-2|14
CASSLFANTGELFF
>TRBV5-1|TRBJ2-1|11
CASSLDGEQFF
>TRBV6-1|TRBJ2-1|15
CASSGDSGSVNEQFF
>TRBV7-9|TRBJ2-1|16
CASSSQPGTSGFEQFF
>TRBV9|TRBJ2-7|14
CASSVGLATYEQYF
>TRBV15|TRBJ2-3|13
CATSRALGDTQYF
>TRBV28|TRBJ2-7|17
CASRPGGLAAKQKEQYF
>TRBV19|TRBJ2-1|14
CASLLAGPNNEQFF
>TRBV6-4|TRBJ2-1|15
CASRPLASSYNEQFF
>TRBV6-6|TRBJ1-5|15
CASTKDRGIGQPQHF
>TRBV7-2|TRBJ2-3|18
CASSLARTSGSRTDTQYF
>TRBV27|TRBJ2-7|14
CASRGQIIPYEQYF
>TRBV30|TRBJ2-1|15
CAWRIGLAGGDEQFF
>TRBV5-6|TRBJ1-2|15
CASSWTDRPNYGYTF
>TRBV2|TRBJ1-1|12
CASLFGNTEAFF
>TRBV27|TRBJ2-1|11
CASFTGYEQFF
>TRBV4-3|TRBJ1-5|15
CASSQGRGRSEPQHF
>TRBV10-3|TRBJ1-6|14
CAIKGTGSESPLHF
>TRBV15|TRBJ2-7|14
CATSRGGTGYEQYF
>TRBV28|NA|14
CASSFQGANYEQYF
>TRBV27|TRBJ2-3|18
CASSPPPGEREGTDTQYF
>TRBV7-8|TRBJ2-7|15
CASSSEGGPSYEQYF
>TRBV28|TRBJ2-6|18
CASTHRVQGAAGANVLTF
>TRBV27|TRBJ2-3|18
CASSLPRGGAGRTDTQYF
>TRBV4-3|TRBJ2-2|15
CASSQDRTRTGELFF
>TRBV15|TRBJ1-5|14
CATSRVGGNQPQHF
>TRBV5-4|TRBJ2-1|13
CASSKAGGAKALF
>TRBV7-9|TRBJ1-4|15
CASSLFGDLDEKLFF
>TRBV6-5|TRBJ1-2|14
CASSSGTVDYGYTF
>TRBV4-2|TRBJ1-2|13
CASSQSGAPGYTF
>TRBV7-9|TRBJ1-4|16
CASSLGGLALNEKLFF